The entry that follows covers one T cell receptor beta chain sequence. Its specificity is not known. Per the original methods: Building a distant-metastasis classifier for papillary thyroid cancer drew on CDR3 differences across clinicopathological groups. TCRdb re-called clones from the PCR reads using MiXCR. TCRdb assigned the V and J calls; the authors' analysis was not used. In the table there are more than 15,000 clones, about 20% of which are singletons. This entry comes from a study of metastatic and nonmetastatic thyroid tumors. Study summary: A comparison of repertoires was made across blood and tumor or nodule tissue from malignant and benign thyroid patients. Study-wide results and limits: When malignant thyroid tumors were compared with benign nodules, TCR beta diversity was reportedly significantly higher in the malignant tumors. This held in both blood and tumor samples.

Among the patients, none had received any treatment before thyroid surgery. This CDR3 is 14 amino acids long. V was shortened by 5 bases and J by 3 bases, with 14 bases between the two germline ends. The germline gives CDR1 SGHTA, CDR2 FQGNSA. The chain couples TRBV7-2 to TRBJ2-7; D is perhaps TRBD1 (6 bases). This receptor was identified in a female donor with papillary thyroid cancer or a benign thyroid nodule (not recorded which). Some clones in this sample may be carry-over from other donors' samples. The source material was adjacent normal tissue. The CDR3 loop is CASSPMTGNYEQYF. CDR3 nucleotides: TGTGCCAGCAGCCCCATGACAGGAAACTACGAGCAGTACTTC.